This T cell receptor (beta chain) was captured in a study of CD8+ T cells in alopecia areata. Study-wide findings and caveats: Affected scalp, especially in alopecia totalis/universalis, had a higher clonality than normal scalp did. Sharing of TCRs across patients appeared less clear than in mice, possibly for HLA-related reasons.

Germline CDR1 SEHNR, CDR2 FQNEAQ (reference sequence). The CDR3 totals 14 residues. Between the trimmed V and J ends, which lost 5 bases and 6 bases, there was a span of 16 bases. In a group of 4 to 6 patients, CD4+ cells were sorted into CD25+CD127- cells. From alopecia areata patients, lesional scalp punch biopsies and peripheral blood were collected. The authors sorted CD4+ and CD8+ T cells from PBMCs. Note on this clone: Its matching antigen is unknown.

RNA, once extracted, was reverse transcribed into cDNA for use as the sequencing template. Assay: immunoSEQ multiplex PCR; the TCRdb copy retains only in-frame clones and omits some. The data contain 30,000 to 40,000 clones, around half of them singletons. The receptor was derived from a human donor with alopecia areata. The V gene is TRBV7-9, the J gene TRBJ1-1; weak D call: TRBD1 (6 bases). The specimen sequenced was CD4+ Tregs sorted from blood. CDR3 in amino acids: CASSAQQGNAEAFF. The CDR3 nucleotides are TGTGCCAGCAGCGCACAACAGGGTAATGCTGAAGCTTTCTTT.